The 26 T cell receptor beta chains presented below share a single source sample, sequenced in a study of blood T cell repertoires in COVID-19. Profiling relied on immunoSEQ multiplex PCR, and the TCRdb table lists in-frame clones only, not all of them. The repertoire has about 200,000 clones, roughly 88% of them found once; the top ten carry roughly an eighth. Sequences were obtained from peripheral blood. The receptor set was obtained from a human donor in a cohort sampled during active COVID-19.

The J gene is TRBJ1-4, the V gene TRBV7-2, with D perhaps matching TRBD1 (5 bases). Trimming left V 1 base short and J 4 bases short, with 13 bases between. Germline V gives CDR1 SGHTA, CDR2 FQGNSA. The length of the CDR3 is 16 residues. Here the CDR3 DNA reads TGTGCCAGCAGCTTAGATGCGGGGCTCGTTAATGAAAAACTGTTTTTT. Translated: CASSLDAGLVNEKLFF.

This chain joins TRBV5-1 and TRBJ2-5; D is perhaps TRBD2 (5 bases). V lost 5 bases to trimming and J lost 5 bases, with 10 bases between them. Germline loops: CDR1 SGHRS, CDR2 YFSETQ. CDR3 length equals 12 residues. The CDR3 region is CASRRGPETQYF. CDR3 DNA sequence: TGCGCCAGCAGACGAGGGCCCGAGACCCAGTACTTC.

The CDR3 bases are TGTGCCAGCACGATGAGCTATAGCGTGCTTTCTAACTCCTACGAGCAGTACTTC. This codes for CASTMSYSVLSNSYEQYF. The chain combines TRBV27 with TRBJ2-7, with a weak D call TRBD2 (5 bases). Germline V lookup: CDR1 MNHEY, CDR2 SMNVEV (reference sequence). CDR3 size: 18 residues. V lost 7 bases and J 0 bases, leaving 25 bases between the germline ends.

The chain couples TRBV27 to TRBJ2-7; tentative D call: TRBD2 (5 bases). Germline loops: CDR1 MNHEY, CDR2 SMNVEV (reference sequence). The V end was cut by 5 bases, the J end by 3 bases, with 17 bases between. This CDR3 is 15 amino acids long. The CDR3 DNA sequence: TGTGCCAGCAGTCACCCGGGATCCCTAGGCTACGAGCAGTACTTC. Protein sequence: CASSHPGSLGYEQYF.

J is TRBJ2-4 and V is TRBV6-5, with D perhaps matching TRBD1 (5 bases). The V and J ends lost 6 bases and 4 bases respectively, with 10 bases between them. The CDR3 contains 13 residues. CDR1 is MNHEY, CDR2 SVGAGI, per germline. The CDR3 protein is CASRLTVKNIQYF. CDR3 coding DNA: TGTGCCAGCAGACTGACAGTGAAAAACATTCAGTACTTC.

The chain is built from TRBV28 and TRBJ2-5, with TRBD1 matching over 8 bases. The V gene end was trimmed by 5 bases and the J gene end by 5 bases; junction bases not matched to a gene: 1. Germline V gene sequence: CDR1 MDHEN, CDR2 SYDVKM. CDR3 length equals 12 residues. CDR3 amino acids: CASSTGGETQYF. For the CDR3, the DNA is TGTGCCAGCAGTACAGGGGGGGAGACCCAGTACTTC. The entire variable domain, with the rest obtained from reference TRBV28 and TRBJ2-5, is as follows: DVKVTQSSRYLVKRTGEKVFLECVQDMDHENMFWYRQDPGLGLRLIYFSYDVKMKEKGDIPEGYSVSREKKERFSLILESASTNQTSMYLCASSTGGETQYFGPGTRLLVL.

The chain carries TRBV6-4 and TRBJ2-2, with 9 bases lining up with TRBD1. This CDR3 comprises 15 residues. CDR1 is MRHNA, CDR2 SNTAGT, per germline. With 6 bases clipped from V and 7 bases from J, the junction kept 9 bases outside the gene matches. CDR3 sequence: CASSPRQGGGGELFF. The CDR3, as DNA: TGTGCCAGCAGCCCCCGACAGGGGGGAGGCGGGGAGCTGTTTTTT.

The chain joins TRBV24-1 to TRBJ2-3; D possibly corresponds to TRBD2 (5 bases). V lost 3 bases and J lost 4, with 13 bases in between. There are 15 residues in the CDR3. Germline CDR1 reads KGHDR; CDR2 reads SFDVKD. The CDR3 sequence is CATSDALGNADTQYF. The CDR3 coding sequence is TGTGCCACCAGTGATGCACTCGGGAATGCAGATACGCAGTATTTT.

The chain employs TRBV28 and TRBJ1-1; 7 positions match TRBD1. Trimming cost V 7 bases and J 3 bases; bases outside gene matches: 11. This CDR3 has 15 amino acids. The germline V gene encodes CDR1 MDHEN and CDR2 SYDVKM. CDR3 region: CASIAYSTGHTEAFF. The CDR3 DNA sequence: TGTGCCAGCATTGCCTACTCGACAGGGCACACTGAAGCTTTCTTT.

This chain connects TRBV7-9 to TRBJ1-3; 7 positions match TRBD1. Germline V gene data show CDR1 as SEHNR and CDR2 as FQNEAQ (reference sequence). The V gene end was trimmed by 5 bases and the J gene end by 0 bases; junction bases not matched to a gene: 13. The CDR3 is 18 residues long. The DNA of the CDR3 is TGTGCCAGCAGCCCCGGGACAGTTAAAGGGCCCTCTGGAAACACCATATATTTT. This sequence encodes CASSPGTVKGPSGNTIYF.

V and J are TRBV12-5 and TRBJ2-7; 7 positions match TRBD2. This CDR3 has 16 residues. The trim removed 5 bases at V and 0 bases at J, leaving 10 bases unmatched. CDR1 LGHNT and CDR2 FRNRAP come from the germline V gene. The CDR3 protein is CASGTGLGEDSYEQYF. For the CDR3, the DNA is TGTGCTAGTGGTACAGGACTAGGGGAAGACTCCTACGAGCAGTACTTC. Together with reference TRBV12-5 and TRBJ2-7, the CDR3 gives the full variable domain: DARVTQTPRHKVTEMGQEVTMRCQPILGHNTVFWYRQTMMQGLELLAYFRNRAPLDDSGMPKDRFSAEMPDATLATLKIQPSEPRDSAVYFCASGTGLGEDSYEQYFGPGTRLTVT.

CDR3 residues: CASSQDDRTGKETQYF. CDR3 nucleotide sequence: TGTGCCAGCAGCCAAGATGACCGGACAGGGAAAGAGACCCAGTACTTC. V and J are TRBV4-2 and TRBJ2-5; 8 positions match TRBD1. V trimming: 0 bases; J trimming: 3 bases; junction bases outside the gene matches: 6. This CDR3 is 16 amino acids long. Germline CDR1 is LGHNA and CDR2 is YNFKEQ.

The rearrangement links TRBV18 to TRBJ2-3; TRBD2 matches 15 bases. The CDR3 extends over 19 amino acids. The germline gives CDR1 KGHSH, CDR2 LQKENI. The V and J ends lost 6 bases and 9 bases, in that order; junction bases with no gene match: 19. CDR3 loop: CASSPSGLAGGGDAGTQYF. CDR3 coding DNA: TGTGCCAGCTCCCCCTCTGGACTAGCGGGAGGGGGCGACGCAGGAACGCAGTATTTT.

The rearrangement joins TRBV4-2 to TRBJ2-5; perhaps TRBD2 as D (6 bases). The CDR3 is 12 residues long. Looked up from germline, CDR1 is LGHNA and CDR2 is YNFKEQ. The V gene lost 3 bases and the J gene lost 5 bases, with 7 bases spanning the gap. CDR3 residues: CASSHGGETQYF. The CDR3 region has the DNA TGTGCCAGCAGCCATGGGGGGGAGACCCAGTACTTC.

The CDR3 nucleotides are TGTGCCAGCAGTGTGGGGGCTACCTATAATTCACCCCTCCACTTT. As protein: CASSVGATYNSPLHF. The rearrangement links TRBV2 to TRBJ1-6; weak D call: TRBD1 (6 bases). CDR3 length equals 15 residues. Trimming cost V 4 bases and J 2 bases, with 9 bases left between them. Germline V CDR1 and CDR2: SNHLY, FYNNEI.

V usage is TRBV5-1 and J usage is TRBJ2-2, with D maybe TRBD2 (5 bases). The CDR3 length is 14 residues. The V gene's germline CDR1 is SGHRS and CDR2 YFSETQ. Trimming cost V 4 bases and J 8 bases, with 15 bases left between them. The CDR3 DNA sequence: TGCGCCAGCAGCCTGGCGCCCACGGGAGGGGAGCTGTTTTTT. It specifies CASSLAPTGGELFF.

The CDR3 spells CASSSWTSGSLNEQYF. The CDR3 nucleotides read TGCGCCAGCAGCTCGTGGACTAGCGGGAGTTTGAACGAGCAGTACTTC. The chain joins TRBV5-1 to TRBJ2-7; TRBD2 agrees at 13 bases. Germline CDR1 SGHRS, CDR2 YFSETQ. V shed 3 bases and J 5 bases; nucleotides not matched to a gene: 8. The CDR3 consists of 16 residues.

The rearrangement joins TRBV27 to TRBJ2-5; possibly TRBD1 for D (6 bases). CDR1 MNHEY and CDR2 SMNVEV come from the germline V gene (reference sequence). Trimming removed 2 bases at V and 4 bases at J, with 14 bases between. The CDR3 length is 15 residues. CDR3 region: CASSLGGKRGETQYF. CDR3 DNA: TGTGCCAGCAGTTTAGGGGGCAAGAGGGGAGAGACCCAGTACTTC.

This clone was detected only once. This sequence joins TRBV9 and TRBJ2-1; TRBD2 matches at 7 bases. Germline V gene data show CDR1 as SGDLS and CDR2 as YYNGEE. The CDR3 covers 17 residues. Losses at the gene ends were 0 bases for V and 0 bases for J; bases not matched to a gene: 6. DNA for the CDR3: TGTGCCAGCAGCGTAGTCCCTAGCGGCAACTCCTACAATGAGCAGTTCTTC. This codes for CASSVVPSGNSYNEQFF.

CDR3 coding DNA: TGTGCCAGCAGGCTGATTAGCGGGAGCTCCTACAATGAGCAGTTCTTC. It codes for CASRLISGSSYNEQFF. V gene TRBV27 combines with J gene TRBJ2-1, with 9 bases lining up with TRBD2. Trimming at V came to 6 bases and at J to 0 bases, leaving 6 bases not matched to a gene. Germline V gene sequence: CDR1 MNHEY, CDR2 SMNVEV (reference sequence). The CDR3 is 16 amino acids.

The chain couples TRBV5-1 to TRBJ2-7, with 13 bases matching TRBD2. This CDR3 contains 18 residues. Germline V gene data show CDR1 as SGHRS and CDR2 as YFSETQ. The junction had 6 bases not matched to a gene; V was cut back by 0 bases and J by 0 bases. CDR3 amino acids: CASSLGLAGGLSSYEQYF. The CDR3 region has the DNA TGCGCCAGCAGCTTGGGACTAGCGGGAGGCCTGAGCTCCTACGAGCAGTACTTC.

The V gene is TRBV3-1 (or the pseudogene TRBV3-2), the J gene TRBJ2-1; D may be TRBD2 (5 bases). The germline V gene has CDR1 LGHDT and CDR2 YNNKEL (reference sequence). V lost 7 bases to trimming and J lost 9 bases, with 16 bases between them. The CDR3 is 13 residues long. In DNA form, the CDR3 reads TGTGCCAGCATCGCCCCCCGGGATCCTGAGCAGTTCTTC. Translating it yields CASIAPRDPEQFF.

J is TRBJ2-3 and V is TRBV7-9, with D maybe TRBD1 (6 bases). CDR1 is SEHNR, CDR2 FQNEAQ, per germline (reference sequence). V shed 4 bases and J shed 0 bases, with 11 bases lying between them. The CDR3 runs 15 residues. CDR3 protein: CASSSRTASTDTQYF. The CDR3 DNA is TGTGCCAGCAGCTCGCGGACAGCAAGCACAGATACGCAGTATTTT.

The chain has TRBV19 and TRBJ2-6; TRBD1 matches at 7 bases. After removal of 10 bases from V and 0 bases from J, the junction contained 12 bases not matched to a gene. The CDR3 has 17 amino acids. The V gene's germline CDR1 is LNHDA and CDR2 SQIVND (reference sequence). Here the CDR3 reads CATQGVTVYSGANVLTF. In DNA form, the CDR3 reads TGTGCCACCCAGGGGGTCACAGTCTACTCTGGGGCCAACGTCCTGACTTTC.

The V gene is TRBV12-5, the J gene TRBJ2-1; 8 positions match TRBD2. Germline V gives CDR1 LGHNT, CDR2 FRNRAP. This CDR3 has 15 amino acids. J lost 0 bases, V lost 4 bases, and 2 bases had no gene match. The CDR3 coding sequence is TGTGCTAGTGGTTCGAGCGGGGGCTCCTACAATGAGCAGTTCTTC. Protein product: CASGSSGGSYNEQFF.

V is TRBV28 and J is TRBJ2-5; the D gene is possibly TRBD1 (5 bases). Trimming removed 7 bases from V and 9 bases from J, with 21 bases in between. Germline V gene data show CDR1 as MDHEN and CDR2 as SYDVKM. The CDR3 runs to 14 residues. The CDR3 sequence is CASTLTLGGAPQYF. CDR3 sequence (DNA): TGTGCCAGCACCTTAACACTGGGTGGGGCCCCCCAGTACTTC.